Each of the 19 T cell receptor beta chains below was sequenced from the same sample in a study of response to subunit inactivated influenza vaccine. In TCRdb, the RT-PCR reads were re-called with MiXCR into one record per CDR3 protein. Among about 500,000 distinct CDR3 sequences, less than 7.5% were seen once, and the ten largest hold approximately 14%. Here the sequenced sample was PBMCs from blood, taken less than 30 months after vaccination. These receptors were collected from a man in his fifties or sixties who received an inactivated influenza vaccine.

The sample holds a few counts of this clonotype. The CDR3 region is CASSPPQGYDNEQFF. DNA for the CDR3: TGTGCCAGCAGCCCGCCCCAGGGGTACGACAATGAGCAGTTCTTC. The chain carries TRBV7-9 and TRBJ2-1; TRBD1 might be the D (6 bases). CDR1 and CDR2 from the germline V gene are SEHNR and FQNEAQ (reference sequence). The V end was cut by 5 bases, the J end by 5 bases, with 16 bases between. The CDR3 is 15 amino acids.

A few counts support this clonotype. This sequence joins TRBV27 and TRBJ2-1; D gene unclear. The CDR3 consists of 15 residues. Germline CDR1 reads MNHEY; CDR2 reads SMNVEV (reference sequence). V was shortened by 5 bases and J by 4 bases, with 15 bases between the two germline ends. The CDR3 sequence is CASSVDLWRYNEQFF. The CDR3 DNA sequence: TGTGCCAGCAGTGTAGATCTTTGGCGGTACAATGAGCAGTTCTTC.

This clonotype was seen repeatedly, ten times or more. The chain recombines TRBV7-2 with TRBJ2-7; D unclear. Germline assignment: CDR1 SGHTA and CDR2 FQGNSA. Trimming left V 5 bases short and J 4 bases short, with 15 bases between. The length of the CDR3 is 14 residues. CDR3 coding DNA: TGTGCCAGCAGCCTAGGCAGCTCGGAATACGAGCAGTACTTC. Protein product: CASSLGSSEYEQYF.

This clonotype was recorded many times. V and J are TRBV29-1 and TRBJ1-1, with D possibly being TRBD1 (6 bases). The CDR3 loop spans 18 amino acids. Between the trimmed V and J ends, which lost 0 bases and 0 bases, there was a span of 20 bases. Germline assignment: CDR1 SQVTM and CDR2 ANQGSEA. Written as DNA, the CDR3 is TGCAGCGTTGAAGATACCGCACCGGCAGGGGTGTTGAACACTGAAGCTTTCTTT. It specifies CSVEDTAPAGVLNTEAFF.

V is TRBV3-1 and J is TRBJ1-3; D is possibly TRBD1 (6 bases). Germline CDR1 LGHDT, CDR2 YNNKEL (reference sequence). Deletions cut 6 bases from V and 4 bases from J, with 16 bases between. This CDR3 has 15 amino acids. This chain's CDR3 is CASSRAGAGGNTIYF. CDR3 sequence (DNA): TGTGCCAGCAGTAGAGCAGGGGCGGGAGGAAACACCATATATTTT.

CDR3 residues: CASSVALAGTGELFF. The CDR3 coding sequence is TGTGCCAGCAGCGTAGCACTAGCTGGCACCGGGGAGCTGTTTTTT. This chain joins TRBV9 and TRBJ2-2; possible D gene TRBD2, 6 bases. The V end was cut by 0 bases, the J end by 4 bases, with 10 bases between. The length of the CDR3 is 15 residues. Germline V lookup: CDR1 SGDLS, CDR2 YYNGEE.

The V call is TRBV25-1, the J call TRBJ2-1, with 8 bases matching TRBD1. The junction had 4 bases not matched to a gene; V was cut back by 1 base and J by 5 bases. Germline V gene data show CDR1 as MGHDK and CDR2 as SYGVNS. The CDR3 runs to 15 residues. The CDR3 bases are TGTGCCAGCAGTGAATTCCAGGGGGCCAACAATGAGCAGTTCTTC. This encodes CASSEFQGANNEQFF.

This clonotype was recorded a few times. The rearrangement links TRBV28 to TRBJ2-7; the match to TRBD1 covers 8 bases. The V and J ends lost 10 bases and 6 bases, in that order; junction bases with no gene match: 14. In germline, CDR1 is MDHEN, CDR2 SYDVKM. This CDR3 contains 14 residues. The CDR3 protein is CAIRAQGARSEQYF. The CDR3 nucleotides read TGTGCCATAAGAGCCCAGGGGGCGCGGAGCGAGCAGTACTTC.

This clonotype has only a few counts. The V call is TRBV29-1, the J call TRBJ2-5, with 7 bases identical to TRBD1. Germline assignment: CDR1 SQVTM and CDR2 ANQGSEA. This CDR3 comprises 13 residues. V shed 7 bases, J shed 1 base, and the junction held 6 bases outside the gene matches. CDR3 nucleotides: TGCAGCGCCGACAGGGTAGGCCAAGAGACCCAGTACTTC. Its protein product is CSADRVGQETQYF.

V and J are TRBV6-5 and TRBJ2-7, with a tentative D call TRBD2 (6 bases). The V and J ends lost 3 bases and 2 bases respectively, with 11 bases between them. This CDR3 contains 14 residues. Germline V gene data show CDR1 as MNHEY and CDR2 as SVGAGI. The chain's CDR3 is CASSYRGGAYEQYF. In DNA form, the CDR3 reads TGTGCCAGCAGTTATAGGGGAGGCGCCTACGAGCAGTACTTC.

This clonotype has a handful of counts. The CDR3 is CASSHKRVDTQYF. CDR3 bases: TGTGCCAGCAGCCACAAGCGGGTGGATACGCAGTATTTT. J is TRBJ2-3 and V is TRBV4-2; D is possibly TRBD2 (6 bases). There are 13 residues in the CDR3. Looked up from germline, CDR1 is LGHNA and CDR2 is YNFKEQ. Between the trimmed V and J ends, which lost 3 bases and 6 bases, there was a span of 10 bases.

This clonotype was observed at least ten times. The chain uses TRBV7-9 and TRBJ2-7, with D perhaps matching TRBD2 (5 bases). V lost 3 bases, J lost 2 bases, and 14 bases lay in between. The CDR3 contains 15 residues. Germline-derived CDR1 and CDR2 are SEHNR and FQNEAQ (reference sequence). The CDR3 DNA sequence: TGTGCCAGCAGCTTCCCCGAGGGCCGTACCTACGAGCAGTACTTC. Residues: CASSFPEGRTYEQYF.

There are many counts of this clonotype. The chain uses TRBV5-6 and TRBJ2-1; TRBD2 is a possible D gene (5 bases). Germline CDR1 and CDR2: SGHDT and YYEEEE. V lost 0 bases and J 8 bases, leaving 12 bases between the germline ends. This CDR3 region has 14 residues. CDR3 sequence reads: CASSLELGSHEQFF. CDR3 in DNA: TGTGCCAGCAGCTTGGAGCTAGGGAGTCATGAGCAGTTCTTC.

V gene TRBV12-3 or TRBV12-4 combines with J gene TRBJ2-1; a possible D gene is TRBD1 (6 bases). The CDR3 contains 17 residues. The V and J ends lost 5 bases and 7 bases respectively, with 24 bases between them. As DNA, the CDR3 is TGTGCCAGCAGTCCCTCCAGGGGAATATGGGAACTAAATGAGCAGTTCTTC. Protein sequence: CASSPSRGIWELNEQFF.

This clonotype has a count of ten or more. This sequence joins TRBV20-1 and TRBJ2-3, with TRBD2 matching over 9 bases. The CDR3 totals 15 residues. Germline CDR1 is DFQATT and CDR2 is SNEGSKA (reference sequence). V trimming: 6 bases; J trimming: 2 bases; junction bases outside the gene matches: 9. The CDR3 DNA reads as TGCAGTGCACCTGAGCGGGGGGCCTTCACAGATACGCAGTATTTT. Protein product: CSAPERGAFTDTQYF.

This clonotype came up many times. This chain uses TRBV6-1 with TRBJ1-2; perhaps TRBD1 as D (6 bases). Trimming left V 2 bases short and J 4 bases short, with 14 bases between. Germline V gives CDR1 MNHNS, CDR2 SASEGT. CDR3 length: 15 residues. The CDR3 region is CASSELGGEGYGYTF. DNA of the CDR3: TGTGCCAGCAGTGAACTGGGGGGCGAGGGCTATGGCTACACCTTC.

This clonotype was observed a handful of times. The gene calls are TRBV30 and TRBJ1-1, with 10 bases fitting TRBD1. V lost 0 bases, J lost 6 bases, and 10 bases stayed unmatched. In germline, CDR1 is GTSNPN, CDR2 SVGIG (reference sequence). This CDR3 comprises 16 residues. The CDR3 nucleotides are TGTGCCTGGAGTGTATCCTATGGGACAGGGGCGGCTGAAGCTTTCTTT. It specifies CAWSVSYGTGAAEAFF.

V gene TRBV10-3 combines with J gene TRBJ2-3, with D perhaps given as TRBD1 or TRBD2 (5 bases each). With 0 bases removed from V and 5 bases from J, the gap between germline ends came to 6 bases. This CDR3 is 13 amino acids long. From germline, CDR1 is ENHRY and CDR2 SYGVKD. The CDR3 here is CAISESRGDTQYF. The CDR3 nucleotides are TGTGCCATCAGTGAGTCGAGGGGAGATACGCAGTATTTT.

At least ten counts were recorded for this clonotype. The chain uses TRBV5-6 and TRBJ2-1; the D is unclear. In germline, CDR1 is SGHDT, CDR2 YYEEEE. The CDR3 totals 13 residues. The V and J ends lost 4 bases and 8 bases respectively, with 13 bases between them. CDR3 loop: CASSTVRVDEQFF. The CDR3 DNA is TGTGCCAGCAGCACAGTAAGAGTGGATGAGCAGTTCTTC.